The rows below give T cell receptor beta chains drawn from one sample of a study of chemoradiotherapy in HPV16-positive cancers. Produced via immunoSEQ multiplex PCR; TCRdb's table is partial and in-frame only. The table shows 14,000 or so clones, with over 70% occurring only once. The material was obtained from a patient who underwent chemoradiotherapy. The receptors were sampled from a human donor with HPV-associated anogenital cancer. Both conserved end residues are part of each CDR3. The order of the fields is J gene, V gene, clone size, D gene, CDR3 protein. D genes are given only for firm matches. Expanded clones get a size class; other rows say once, few or many, or leave the size out.

>TRBJ1-6|TRBV6-6|few|NA
CASSLGPEGSPLHF
>TRBJ2-2|TRBV11-2|NA|NA
CASSLFTGSGELFF
>TRBJ1-3|TRBV30|NA|NA
CAWSEGVGNTIYF
>TRBJ2-1|TRBV11-3|NA|NA
CATSPWGRNEQFF
>TRBJ1-2|TRBV5-4|few|NA
CASTSRGDSGYTF
>TRBJ2-2|TRBV6-4|NA|NA
CASSAGSFTGELFF
>TRBJ1-2|TRBV30|few|NA
CAWSKGHYGYTF
>TRBJ2-7|TRBV6-5|NA|NA
CATSLSYEQYF
>TRBJ1-1|TRBV5-6|NA|TRBD1
CASSPAGTVNTEAFF
>TRBJ2-3|TRBV4-2|NA|TRBD2
CASSQVRERGSTDTQYF
>TRBJ2-3|TRBV7-2|NA|NA
CASSSGSGGDTQYF
>TRBJ2-3|TRBV15|once|NA
CATSRDLAFPDTQYF
>TRBJ1-4|TRBV5-1|once|NA
CASSLDRVEKLFF
>TRBJ2-5|TRBV14|NA|TRBD2
CASSQGILGLAGRETQYF
>TRBJ2-6|TRBV2|few|NA
CASSQLKGAGANVLTF
>TRBJ1-1|TRBV9|NA|TRBD1
CASSVRDRGSEAFF
>TRBJ2-7|TRBV25-1|NA|NA
CASRAGTSYEQYF
>TRBJ1-1|TRBV7-9|few|NA
CASSKYMNTEAFF
>TRBJ2-7|TRBV9|NA|NA
CASSVEGRYEQYF
>TRBJ2-3|TRBV18|NA|NA
CASSPPGAGVSDTQYF
>TRBJ2-3|TRBV7-2|NA|TRBD1
CASSLFARGQEADTQYF
>TRBJ2-3|TRBV29-1|NA|TRBD2
CSVERLAVSTDTQYF
>TRBJ2-3|TRBV7-9|NA|TRBD2
CASSSTGGSTDTQYF
>TRBJ1-1|TRBV7-2|few|NA
CASSLQPNTEAFF